Sequencing of this TCR beta chain was carried out in a study of blood T cell repertoires in COVID-19. Study summary: Both acute and convalescent COVID-19 samples were obtained from the United States, Italy and Spain.

Germline V gene data show CDR1 as LGHDT and CDR2 as YNNKEL (reference sequence). Germline trimming cut 5 bases from V and 5 bases from J; bases unmatched to any gene: 6. This CDR3 is 13 amino acids long. The method was immunoSEQ multiplex PCR; TCRdb's version includes in-frame clones alone and lacks a portion of them. Here the sample spans around 36,000 clones, about 80% being singletons. The sample was peripheral blood. The clonotype comes from a man in his fifties or sixties with acute or convalescent COVID-19. The genes are TRBV3-1 (or the pseudogene TRBV3-2) and TRBJ2-7, with 7 bases fitting TRBD1. The CDR3 loop is CASSRGQPDEQYF. DNA for the CDR3: TGTGCCAGCAGCAGGGGACAGCCGGACGAGCAGTACTTC.